This T cell receptor beta chain was captured in a study of radiotherapy plus CTLA-4 blockade in lung cancer. Study details: Patients showed objective responses in about 20% of cases and disease control in roughly 30%.

Study observations and caveats: Following radiotherapy plus ipilimumab, tumor-derived TCR clones expanded in the blood. Dynamics of early blood T cell clones, together with interferon-beta, were reportedly the best predictors of response.

Per germline, CDR1 MDHEN and CDR2 SYDVKM. The CDR3 covers 16 residues. V lost 7 bases, J lost 5 bases, and 13 bases stayed unmatched. It was focal radiation plus CTLA-4 blockade with ipilimumab that patients with chemo-refractory metastatic non-small-cell lung cancer received. Worth noting for this clone: Its antigen is still unknown.

The data were produced by immunoSEQ multiplex PCR, yet TCRdb's version contains in-frame clones alone and is incomplete. The sample carries tens of thousands of clones, under 75% recorded once. The chain has TRBV28 and TRBJ2-2, with 7 bases lining up with TRBD2. This sample comprised peripheral blood, obtained from a patient treated with radiotherapy plus ipilimumab. This sequence originates from a human donor with non-small cell lung cancer whose response to radiotherapy plus ipilimumab could not be evaluated. CDR3 sequence: CASTVGGGKWTGELFF. The CDR3 nucleotides are TGTGCCAGCACCGTGGGGGGAGGGAAGTGGACCGGGGAGCTGTTTTTT.